This TCR beta chain was captured in a study of T cells in localized non-small cell lung cancer. This clone was seen only a few times. Antigen specificity is unknown. One end of the junction varies from germline; a read error may be responsible. This CDR3 region has 15 residues. Germline V CDR1 and CDR2: MNHGY, SAAAGT. Method: immunoSEQ multiplex PCR; TCRdb's copy keeps in-frame clones and lacks some. The sample includes roughly 2,000 clones, roughly a quarter seen only once; the top ten take 15% to 18%. Regarding the study as a whole: The tumor had only one region sequenced, so heterogeneity remains possible. Longer overall survival accompanied higher blood T cell density. Tumor trailed uninvolved adjacent lung in T cell clonality, which peaked there. When the top 100 tumor clones were examined, a median about 60 of them also appeared in the adjacent lung, which was paired and uninvolved.

The receptor comes from a woman aged 35-75 years with stage I lung adenocarcinoma. Material: normal lung tissue next to the tumor, obtained before any cancer treatment. The chain has TRBV6-8 and TRBJ2-1; 8 positions match TRBD1. CDR3 amino acids: CAISVSRGRINEQFF. Here the CDR3 DNA reads TGTGCCATCAGTGTCAGCAGGGGGCGTATCAATGAGCAGTTCTTC.